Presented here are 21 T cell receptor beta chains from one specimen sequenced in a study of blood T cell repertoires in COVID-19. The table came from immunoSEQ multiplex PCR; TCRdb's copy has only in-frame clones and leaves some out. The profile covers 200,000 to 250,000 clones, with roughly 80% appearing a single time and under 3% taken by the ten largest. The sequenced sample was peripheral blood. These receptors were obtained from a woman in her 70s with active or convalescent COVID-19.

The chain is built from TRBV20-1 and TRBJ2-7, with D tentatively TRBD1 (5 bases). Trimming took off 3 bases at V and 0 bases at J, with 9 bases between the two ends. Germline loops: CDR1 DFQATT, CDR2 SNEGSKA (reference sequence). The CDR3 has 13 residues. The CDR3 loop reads CSASTGASYEQYF. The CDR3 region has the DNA TGCAGTGCTAGTACTGGGGCCTCCTACGAGCAGTACTTC.

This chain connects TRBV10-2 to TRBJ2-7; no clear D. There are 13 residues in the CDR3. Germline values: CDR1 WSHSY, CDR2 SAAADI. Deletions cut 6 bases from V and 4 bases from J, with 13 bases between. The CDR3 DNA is TGCGCCAGCAGCCACATAAACGCATACGAGCAGTACTTC. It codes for CASSHINAYEQYF.

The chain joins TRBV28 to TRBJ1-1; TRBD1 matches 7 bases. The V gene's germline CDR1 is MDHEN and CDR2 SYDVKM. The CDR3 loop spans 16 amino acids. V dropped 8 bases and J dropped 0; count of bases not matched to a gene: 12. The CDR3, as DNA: TGTGCCAGCCGACTAACAGGGGAACTGATGAACACTGAAGCTTTCTTT. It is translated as CASRLTGELMNTEAFF.

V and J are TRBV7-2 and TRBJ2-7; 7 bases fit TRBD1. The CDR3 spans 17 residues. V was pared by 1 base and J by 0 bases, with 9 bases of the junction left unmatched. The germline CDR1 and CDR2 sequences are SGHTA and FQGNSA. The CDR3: CASSLVLGQGDSYEQYF. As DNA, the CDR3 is TGTGCCAGCAGCTTAGTCCTTGGGCAGGGGGACTCCTACGAGCAGTACTTC.

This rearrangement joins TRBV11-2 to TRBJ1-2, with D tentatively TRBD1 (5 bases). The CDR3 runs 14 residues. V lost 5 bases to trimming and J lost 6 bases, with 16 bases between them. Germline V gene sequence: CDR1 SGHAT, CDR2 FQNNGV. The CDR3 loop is CASSPGAFWDGYTF. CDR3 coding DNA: TGTGCCAGCAGCCCTGGGGCATTTTGGGATGGCTACACCTTC.

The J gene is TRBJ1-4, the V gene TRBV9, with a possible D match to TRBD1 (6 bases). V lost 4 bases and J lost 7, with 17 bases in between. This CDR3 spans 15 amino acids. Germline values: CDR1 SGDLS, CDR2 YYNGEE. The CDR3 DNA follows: TGTGCCAGCAGCTCCAACAGGGACCGGGCTGAAAAACTGTTTTTT. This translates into CASSSNRDRAEKLFF. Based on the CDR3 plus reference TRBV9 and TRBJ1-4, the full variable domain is DSGVTQTPKHLITATGQRVTLRCSPRSGDLSVYWYQQSLDQGLQFLIQYYNGEERAKGNILERFSAQQFPDLHSELNLSSLELGDSALYFCASSSNRDRAEKLFFGSGTQLSVL.

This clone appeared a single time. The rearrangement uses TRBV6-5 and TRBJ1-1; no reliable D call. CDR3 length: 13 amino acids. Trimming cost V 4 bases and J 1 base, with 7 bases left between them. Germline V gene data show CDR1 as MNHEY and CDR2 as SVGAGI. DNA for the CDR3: TGTGCCAGCAGTTCCCTAGGGAACACTGAAGCTTTCTTT. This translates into CASSSLGNTEAFF.

The DNA for the CDR3 is TGTGCCTGGAGTGGTCAGGGGGCGTCGAGTGAAAAACTGTTTTTT. Protein product: CAWSGQGASSEKLFF. This chain connects TRBV30 to TRBJ1-4; TRBD1 agrees at 8 bases. CDR3 length: 15 amino acids. The germline CDR1 and CDR2 sequences are GTSNPN and SVGIG (reference sequence). After removal of 1 base from V and 7 bases from J, the junction contained 8 bases not matched to a gene.

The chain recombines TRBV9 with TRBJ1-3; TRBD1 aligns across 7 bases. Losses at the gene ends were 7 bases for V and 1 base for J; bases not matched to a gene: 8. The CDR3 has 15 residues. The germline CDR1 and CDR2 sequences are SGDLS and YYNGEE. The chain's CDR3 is CASDPGQRSGNTIYF. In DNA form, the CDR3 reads TGTGCCAGCGACCCGGGACAGCGTTCTGGAAACACCATATATTTT.

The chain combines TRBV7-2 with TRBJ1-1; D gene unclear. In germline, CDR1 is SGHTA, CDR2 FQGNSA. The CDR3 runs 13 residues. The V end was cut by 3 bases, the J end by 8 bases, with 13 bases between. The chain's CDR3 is CASSFFSPREAFF. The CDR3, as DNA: TGTGCCAGCAGCTTTTTCTCGCCTAGGGAAGCTTTCTTT.

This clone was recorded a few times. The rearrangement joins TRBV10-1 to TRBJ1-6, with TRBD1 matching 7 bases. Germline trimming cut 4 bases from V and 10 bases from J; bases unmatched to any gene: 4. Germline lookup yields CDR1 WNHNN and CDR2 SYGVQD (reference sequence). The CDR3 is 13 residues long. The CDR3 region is CASSVAGGSPLHF. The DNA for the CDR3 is TGCGCCAGCAGTGTTGCAGGGGGATCACCCCTCCACTTT.

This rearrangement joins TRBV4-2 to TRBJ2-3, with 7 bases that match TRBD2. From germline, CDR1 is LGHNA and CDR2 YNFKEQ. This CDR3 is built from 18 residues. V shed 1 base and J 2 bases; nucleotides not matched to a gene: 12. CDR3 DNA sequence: TGTGCCAGCAGCCAAGTGGGTCTAGCGGAGAGCTACACAGATACGCAGTATTTT. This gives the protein CASSQVGLAESYTDTQYF.

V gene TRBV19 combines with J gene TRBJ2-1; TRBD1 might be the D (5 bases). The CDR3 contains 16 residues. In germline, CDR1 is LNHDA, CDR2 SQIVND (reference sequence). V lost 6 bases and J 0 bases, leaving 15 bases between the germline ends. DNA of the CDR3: TGTGCCAGTAGAGAATACGGACATAACTCCTACAATGAGCAGTTCTTC. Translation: CASREYGHNSYNEQFF.

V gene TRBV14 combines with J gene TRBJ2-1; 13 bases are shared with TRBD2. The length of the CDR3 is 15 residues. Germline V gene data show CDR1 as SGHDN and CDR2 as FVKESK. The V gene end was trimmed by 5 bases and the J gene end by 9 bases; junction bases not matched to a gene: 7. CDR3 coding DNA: TGTGCCAGCAGCATCGGGACTAGCGGGATAAGTGAGCAGTTCTTC. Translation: CASSIGTSGISEQFF.

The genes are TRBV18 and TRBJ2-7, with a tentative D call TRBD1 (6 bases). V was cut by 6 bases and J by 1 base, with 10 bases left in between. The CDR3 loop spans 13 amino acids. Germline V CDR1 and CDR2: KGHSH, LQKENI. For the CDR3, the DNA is TGTGCCAGCTCCCAGGGGTCTTCCTACGAGCAGTACTTC. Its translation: CASSQGSSYEQYF.

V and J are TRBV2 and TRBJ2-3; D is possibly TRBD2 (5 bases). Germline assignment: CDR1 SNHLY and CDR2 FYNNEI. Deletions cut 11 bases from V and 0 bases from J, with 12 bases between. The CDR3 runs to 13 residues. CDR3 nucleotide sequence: TGTGCCGGCGGACTGGCTAGCACAGATACGCAGTATTTT. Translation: CAGGLASTDTQYF.

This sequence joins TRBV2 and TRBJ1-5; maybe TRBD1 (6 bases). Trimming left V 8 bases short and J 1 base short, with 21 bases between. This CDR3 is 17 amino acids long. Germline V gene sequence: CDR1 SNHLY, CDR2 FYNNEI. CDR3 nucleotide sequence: TGTGCCAGCCACTCAACCCCAGGGGAGGGAAGCAATCAGCCCCAGCATTTT. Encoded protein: CASHSTPGEGSNQPQHF.

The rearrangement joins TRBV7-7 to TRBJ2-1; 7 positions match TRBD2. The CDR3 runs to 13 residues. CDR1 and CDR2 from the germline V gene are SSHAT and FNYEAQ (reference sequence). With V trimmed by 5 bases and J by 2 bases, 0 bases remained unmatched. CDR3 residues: CASSGGAYNEQFF. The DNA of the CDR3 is TGTGCCAGCAGCGGGGGGGCCTACAATGAGCAGTTCTTC.

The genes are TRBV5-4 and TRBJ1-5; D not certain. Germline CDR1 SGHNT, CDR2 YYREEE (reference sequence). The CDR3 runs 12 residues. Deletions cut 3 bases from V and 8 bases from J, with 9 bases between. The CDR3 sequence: CASSSRNEPQHF. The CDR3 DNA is TGTGCCAGCAGCTCCCGTAATGAGCCCCAGCATTTT.

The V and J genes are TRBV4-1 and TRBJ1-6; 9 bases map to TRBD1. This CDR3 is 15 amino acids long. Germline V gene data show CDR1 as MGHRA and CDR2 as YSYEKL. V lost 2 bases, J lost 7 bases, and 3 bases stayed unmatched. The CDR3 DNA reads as TGCGCCAGCAGCCAAACACAGGGGGCGAATTCACCCCTCCACTTT. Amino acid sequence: CASSQTQGANSPLHF.

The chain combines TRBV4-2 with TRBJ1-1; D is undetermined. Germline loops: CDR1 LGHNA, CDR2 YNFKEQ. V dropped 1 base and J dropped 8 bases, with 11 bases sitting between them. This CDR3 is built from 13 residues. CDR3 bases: TGTGCCAGCAGCCAAGTAGGAGGCTTCGAAGCTTTCTTT. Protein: CASSQVGGFEAFF.